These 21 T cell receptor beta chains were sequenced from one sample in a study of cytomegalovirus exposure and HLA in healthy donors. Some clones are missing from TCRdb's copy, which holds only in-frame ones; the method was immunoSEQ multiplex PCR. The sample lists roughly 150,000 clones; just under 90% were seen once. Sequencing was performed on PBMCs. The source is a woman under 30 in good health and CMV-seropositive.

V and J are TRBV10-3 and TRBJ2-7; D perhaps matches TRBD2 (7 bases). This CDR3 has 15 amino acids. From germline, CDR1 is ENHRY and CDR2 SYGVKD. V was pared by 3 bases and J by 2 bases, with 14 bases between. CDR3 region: CAISEGAGAAYEQYF. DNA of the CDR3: TGTGCCATCAGTGAAGGCGCGGGGGCTGCCTACGAGCAGTACTTC.

CDR3 in DNA: TGTGCCAGCAGTGACTCGACCCTGGGCCGACATCACTACGAGCAGTACTTC. Its translation: CASSDSTLGRHHYEQYF. The chain is built from TRBV6-4 and TRBJ2-7; D gene ambiguous. The germline V and J ends were trimmed by 0 bases and 3 bases, with 18 bases remaining between them. Germline-derived CDR1 and CDR2 are MRHNA and SNTAGT. The CDR3 covers 17 residues.

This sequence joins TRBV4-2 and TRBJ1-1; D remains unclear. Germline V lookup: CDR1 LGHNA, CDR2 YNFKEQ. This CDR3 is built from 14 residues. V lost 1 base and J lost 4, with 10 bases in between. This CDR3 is CASSQVPRGTEAFF. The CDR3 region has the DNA TGTGCCAGCAGCCAAGTGCCAAGAGGCACTGAAGCTTTCTTT.

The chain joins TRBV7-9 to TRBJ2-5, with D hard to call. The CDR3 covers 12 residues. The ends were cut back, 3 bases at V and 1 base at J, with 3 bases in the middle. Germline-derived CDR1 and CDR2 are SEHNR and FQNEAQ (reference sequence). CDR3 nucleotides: TGTGCCAGCAGCTTCGGCCAAGAGACCCAGTACTTC. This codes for CASSFGQETQYF.

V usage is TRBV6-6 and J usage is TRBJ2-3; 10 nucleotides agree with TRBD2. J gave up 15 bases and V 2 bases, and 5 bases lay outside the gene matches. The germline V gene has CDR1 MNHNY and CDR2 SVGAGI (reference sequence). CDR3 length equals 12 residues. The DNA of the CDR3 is TGTGCCAGCAGTTACCTGGGACTAGCGCTATATTTT. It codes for CASSYLGLALYF.

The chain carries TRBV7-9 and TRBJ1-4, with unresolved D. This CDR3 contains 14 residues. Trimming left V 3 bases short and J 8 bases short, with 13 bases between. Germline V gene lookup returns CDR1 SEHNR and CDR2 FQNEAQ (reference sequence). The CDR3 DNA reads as TGTGCCAGCAGCTTGATGGAGACGGAGGAAAAACTGTTTTTT. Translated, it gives CASSLMETEEKLFF.

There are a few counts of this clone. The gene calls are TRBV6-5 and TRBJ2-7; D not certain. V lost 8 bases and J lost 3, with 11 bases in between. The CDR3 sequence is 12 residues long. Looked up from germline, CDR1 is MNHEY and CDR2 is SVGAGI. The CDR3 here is CASQLPGYEQYF. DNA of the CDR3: TGTGCCAGCCAGTTACCAGGCTACGAGCAGTACTTC.

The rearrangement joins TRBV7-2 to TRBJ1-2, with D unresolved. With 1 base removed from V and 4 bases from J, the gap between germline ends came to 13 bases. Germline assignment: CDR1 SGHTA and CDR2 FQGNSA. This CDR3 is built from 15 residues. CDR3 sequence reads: CASSLENSLIYGYTF. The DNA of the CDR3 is TGTGCCAGCAGCTTAGAGAACAGCTTGATCTATGGCTACACCTTC.

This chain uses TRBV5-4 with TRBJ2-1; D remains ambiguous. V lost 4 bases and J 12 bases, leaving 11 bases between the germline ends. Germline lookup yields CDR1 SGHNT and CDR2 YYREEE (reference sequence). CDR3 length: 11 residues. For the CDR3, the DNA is TGTGCCAGCAGCCTCGGTCCGATGCAGTTCTTC. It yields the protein CASSLGPMQFF.

The CDR3 here is CASSLVLAGVHEQFF. The CDR3 DNA is TGCGCCAGCAGCTTGGTACTAGCGGGAGTACATGAGCAGTTCTTC. The chain combines TRBV5-1 with TRBJ2-1; 11 bases are shared with TRBD2. CDR1 is SGHRS, CDR2 YFSETQ, per germline. CDR3 length: 15 residues. The ends lost 0 bases at V and 8 bases at J; junction bases unmatched: 4.

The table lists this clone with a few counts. The CDR3 protein is CASSSRASGRAIYEQYF. The CDR3 coding sequence is TGTGCCAGCAGCTCCAGGGCTAGCGGGAGGGCCATCTACGAGCAGTACTTC. The chain combines TRBV11-2 with TRBJ2-7; 12 bases align to TRBD2. The V gene end was trimmed by 4 bases and the J gene end by 3 bases; junction bases not matched to a gene: 10. The germline V gene encodes CDR1 SGHAT and CDR2 FQNNGV. The CDR3 loop spans 17 amino acids.

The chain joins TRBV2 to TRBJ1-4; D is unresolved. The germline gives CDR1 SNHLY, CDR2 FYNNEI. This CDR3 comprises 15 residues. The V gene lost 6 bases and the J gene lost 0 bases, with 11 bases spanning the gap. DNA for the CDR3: TGTGCCAGCAGGCCTGCATCTACAACTAATGAAAAACTGTTTTTT. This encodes CASRPASTTNEKLFF.

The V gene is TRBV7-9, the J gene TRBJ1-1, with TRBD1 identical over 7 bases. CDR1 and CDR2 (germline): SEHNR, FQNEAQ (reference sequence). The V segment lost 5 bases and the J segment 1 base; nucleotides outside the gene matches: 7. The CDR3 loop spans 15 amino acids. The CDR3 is CASSRQGQPNTEAFF. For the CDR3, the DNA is TGTGCCAGCAGCAGACAGGGACAGCCGAACACTGAAGCTTTCTTT.

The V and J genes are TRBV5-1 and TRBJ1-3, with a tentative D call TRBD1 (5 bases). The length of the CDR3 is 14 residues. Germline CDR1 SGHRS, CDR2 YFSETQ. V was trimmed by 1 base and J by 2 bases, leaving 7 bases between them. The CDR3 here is CASSLWGAGNTIYF. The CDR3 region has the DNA TGCGCCAGCAGCTTGTGGGGGGCTGGAAACACCATATATTTT.

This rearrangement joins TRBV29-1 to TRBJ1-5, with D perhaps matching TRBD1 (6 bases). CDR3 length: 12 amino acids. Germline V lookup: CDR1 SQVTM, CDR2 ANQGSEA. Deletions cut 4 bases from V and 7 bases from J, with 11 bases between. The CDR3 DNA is TGCAGCGTTGGGACAGAAGCACAGCCCCAGCATTTT. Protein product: CSVGTEAQPQHF.

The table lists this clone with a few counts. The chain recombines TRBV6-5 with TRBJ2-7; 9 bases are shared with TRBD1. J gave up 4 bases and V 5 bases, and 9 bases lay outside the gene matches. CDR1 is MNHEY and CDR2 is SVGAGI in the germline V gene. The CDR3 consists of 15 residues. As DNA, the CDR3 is TGTGCCAGCAGTCTCGCAACCGGGACAGGGTACGAGCAGTACTTC. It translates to CASSLATGTGYEQYF.

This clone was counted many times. The CDR3 spells CASSFRWGVSGNTIYF. CDR3 nucleotides: TGTGCCAGCAGCTTCCGATGGGGGGTCTCTGGAAACACCATATATTTT. This chain links TRBV11-2 with TRBJ1-3; a possible D gene is TRBD1 (5 bases). The CDR3 runs to 16 residues. From germline, CDR1 is SGHAT and CDR2 FQNNGV. V was clipped by 3 bases and J by 0 bases, with 12 bases between them.

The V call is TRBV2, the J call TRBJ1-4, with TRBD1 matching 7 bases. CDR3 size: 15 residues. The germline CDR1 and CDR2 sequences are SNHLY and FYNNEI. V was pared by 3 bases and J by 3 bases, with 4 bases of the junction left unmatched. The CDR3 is CASSDRDSPNEKLFF. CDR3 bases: TGTGCCAGCAGTGACCGGGACAGCCCTAATGAAAAACTGTTTTTT.

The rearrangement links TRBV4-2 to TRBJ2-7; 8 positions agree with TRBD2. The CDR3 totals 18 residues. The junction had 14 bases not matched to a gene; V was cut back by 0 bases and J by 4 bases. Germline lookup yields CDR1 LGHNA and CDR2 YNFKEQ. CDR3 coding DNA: TGTGCCAGCAGCCAAGATTTTGGTCGGGAGGGTTTAGTGTACGAGCAGTACTTC. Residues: CASSQDFGREGLVYEQYF.

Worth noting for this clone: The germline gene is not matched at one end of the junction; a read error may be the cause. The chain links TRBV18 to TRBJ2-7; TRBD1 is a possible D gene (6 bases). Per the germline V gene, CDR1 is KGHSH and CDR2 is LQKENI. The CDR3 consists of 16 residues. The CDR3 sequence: CASTPRTATFTYEQYF. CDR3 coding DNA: TGTGCCAGCACACCTAGGACAGCTACATTCACCTACGAGCAGTACTTC. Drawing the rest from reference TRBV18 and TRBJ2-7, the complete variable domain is NAGVMQNPRHLVRRRGQEARLRCSPMKGHSHVYWYRQLPEEGLKFMVYLQKENIIDESGMPKERFSAEFPKEGPSILRIQQVVRGDSAAYFCASTPRTATFTYEQYFGPGTRLTVT.

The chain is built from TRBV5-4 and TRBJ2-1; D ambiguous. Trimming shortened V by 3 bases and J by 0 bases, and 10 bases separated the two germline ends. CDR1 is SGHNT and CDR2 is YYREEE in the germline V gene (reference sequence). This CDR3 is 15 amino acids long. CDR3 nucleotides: TGTGCCAGCAGCTCTGCGGCAAGCTCCTACAATGAGCAGTTCTTC. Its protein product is CASSSAASSYNEQFF.